This T cell receptor (beta chain) derives from a study of Ad26.COV2.S vaccination and SARS-CoV-2 variants (dated by TCRdb to the early 2020s). Turning to the overall study: Donors in the vaccine arm were drawn from COV1001, a multicentre, randomized, double-blind, placebo-controlled phase I-IIa trial testing Ad26.COV2.S in healthy adults. Ad26.COV2.S was administered intramuscularly at a dose of 5x10^10 or 1x10^11 viral particles, either as one shot or as two shots given 56 days apart. TCRbeta repertoire sequencing was used to assess the specificity and breadth of SARS-CoV-2-reactive T cell receptors after Ad26.COV2.S vaccination. The TCR-sequenced set comprised about 30 samples: around 20 Ad26.COV2.S vaccine recipients, 5 placebo recipients and 8 SARS-CoV-2 convalescent individuals. Trial participants were randomized into five groups of five: low-dose or high-dose Ad26.COV2.S given once or twice, or placebo on both occasions. Investigators did not know the trial group allocation while performing experiments and assessing outcomes. What the study reported, not specific to this receptor: Spike-specific TCR breadth was higher in Ad26.COV2.S recipients than in placebo recipients (P = 0.0014). Comparing responses between vaccine doses or regimens was not something the study was powered to do. The authors noted that the TCR breadth and depth analyses may have underestimated total T cell responses. After vaccination, substantial breadth of spike-specific CD8+ and CD4+ T cell responses was reported. Vaccine and placebo recipients had comparable non-spike TCR breadth, which fits with the vaccine containing only spike.

The immunoSEQ Assay was used to sequence TCRbeta CDR3 regions. After extraction, genomic DNA underwent amplification by bias-controlled multiplex PCR, followed by high-throughput sequencing. The original pipeline was this. Collapsing and filtering of sequences were performed to quantify the absolute abundance of each unique TCRbeta CDR3 region. T cell fraction was estimated by normalization of TCRbeta template counts to usable DNA, with usable DNA being measured through amplification of reference genes present in all nucleated cells. Repertoire TCRs were annotated as SARS-CoV-2-specific when V gene, CDR3 amino acid sequence and J gene were exactly matched to a known reactive TCR set. The reference SARS-CoV-2 TCR set was derived from MIRA and filtered for enrichment in COVID-19-positive ImmuneCODE repertoires, a step that removed public or cross-reactive TCRs. Using the MIRA antigens, annotated TCRs were further analysed by specific ORF or by position within an ORF. Breadth was defined as annotated unique rearrangements over total unique productive rearrangements; depth was the summed frequency of those rearrangements. Two-sided Wilcoxon rank-sum tests were applied when comparing TCR breadth between groups. TCRdb provides this immuneACCESS table in a form limited to in-frame rearrangements. Some clones are lacking; in checked studies, under half of them reflect an unresolved V gene, and why the rest are absent is not known. Clone size and V and J calls were adopted from that table, with D and trimming inferred from the DNA. Present in this sample are around 300,000 clones, roughly nine tenths of which were seen just once. 6.4% of the sample rests with the top ten.

The treatment or condition label, read with the paper, signifies: some 19 received Ad26.COV2.S at low or high dose, single or two shots; about 5 received placebo; per-sample allocation not given. Repertoires of vaccine and placebo recipients were sequenced from samples collected on day 63 after the first injection. Between 29 July and 7 August 2020, Cohort 1b enrolled around 24 adults aged 18-55 years at one site in Boston, USA. Ad26.COV2.S was a replication-incompetent adenovirus type 26 vector that expressed a prefusion-stabilized SARS-CoV-2 spike protein derived from the original Wuhan strain. V is pared back by 0 bases and J by 6 bases, with 9 bases lying between the germline termini. The CDR3 starts with the cysteine, ends with the phenylalanine, and has 14 residues. Here the CDR3 DNA is all that survives: 42 bases in frame from base 1. CDR1 SGHRS and CDR2 YFSETQ are derived from the germline V gene.

Comment on this clone: No antigen is known for it. Nothing much larger sits one base from this clone, and base qualities are not available.

This chain joins TRBV5-1 to TRBJ1-4, with a weak D call of TRBD1 (5 bases match). The sample here was peripheral blood, taken in a trial of Ad26.COV2.S vaccine versus placebo. The sequence was obtained from a person between 18 and 59 years old who received the Ad26.COV2.S COVID-19 vaccine or a placebo. The DNA is TGCGCCAGCAGCTTGGGGCAGGGCTATGAAAAACTGTTTTTT. Its protein reads: CASSLGQGYEKLFF. Here the CDR3 is joined to the reference TRBV5-1 and TRBJ1-4 genes, and the full variable domain is: KAGVTQTPRYLIKTRGQQVTLSCSPISGHRSVSWYQQTPGQGLQFLFEYFSETQRNKGNFPGRFSGRQFSNSRSEMNVSTLELGDSALYLCASSLGQGYEKLFFGSGTQLSVL.